The 28 T cell receptor beta chains presented below share a single source sample, sequenced in a study of post-analysis software for immune sequencing data. Findings of the study overall: Five or six TRBV segments, including TRBV5-6, TRBV5-1 and TRBV20-1, were more frequent in patients than controls.

TCR beta cDNA libraries had unique molecular identifiers. TCRdb called the PCR reads again in MiXCR, with one record for every CDR3 protein. The data show approximately 440,000 distinct CDR3 sequences, less than 45% seen once. What these receptors recognize is not known. The sequenced sample consisted of blood. Receptors originate from a girl aged 5 to 17 with multiple sclerosis.

The chain has TRBV28 and TRBJ1-1; a weak D match, TRBD1 (6 bases). In germline, CDR1 is MDHEN, CDR2 SYDVKM. Trimming removed 0 bases at V and 9 bases at J, with 17 bases between. There are 15 residues in the CDR3. For the CDR3, the DNA is TGTGCCAGCAGTTTATGGCGGATGGGAGGGGGGAAAGCTTTCTTT. Its protein is CASSLWRMGGGKAFF.

This clonotype was seen a handful of times. This sequence joins TRBV7-3 and TRBJ2-3; D gene ambiguous. Germline loops: CDR1 SGHTA, CDR2 FQGTGA. The CDR3 runs to 13 residues. Trimming removed 6 bases at V and 6 bases at J, with 13 bases between. The CDR3 region has the DNA TGTGCCAGCAGTTTGCCGGGTTCGGATACGCAGTATTTT. Encoded protein: CASSLPGSDTQYF.

The DNA for the CDR3 is TGTGCCAGCAGTGGGACAGGGGCCAACGTCCTGACTTTC. Amino acids: CASSGTGANVLTF. The rearrangement joins TRBV25-1 to TRBJ2-6; D possibly corresponds to TRBD1 (5 bases). V was cut by 4 bases and J by 4 bases, with 5 bases left in between. CDR3 length equals 13 residues. Germline CDR1 MGHDK, CDR2 SYGVNS.

The chain couples TRBV5-1 to TRBJ2-1; 10 nucleotides align to TRBD1. The CDR3 extends over 14 amino acids. Losses at the gene ends were 5 bases for V and 5 bases for J; bases not matched to a gene: 4. Germline V gene lookup returns CDR1 SGHRS and CDR2 YFSETQ. The CDR3 nucleotides are TGCGCCAGCAGAACCGGGACAGGGGACAATGAGCAGTTCTTC. The encoded protein is CASRTGTGDNEQFF.

V gene TRBV24-1 combines with J gene TRBJ2-1, with D unresolved. This CDR3 region has 19 residues. Germline V gene data show CDR1 as KGHDR and CDR2 as SFDVKD. V was cut by 3 bases and J by 6 bases, with 26 bases left in between. This CDR3 is CATSDGPEQPLRLANEQFF. The CDR3 coding sequence is TGTGCCACCAGTGATGGTCCGGAACAGCCCTTACGGTTAGCCAATGAGCAGTTCTTC.

This clonotype appeared many times. The chain carries TRBV5-1 and TRBJ2-1; D not resolved. The germline gives CDR1 SGHRS, CDR2 YFSETQ. V lost 2 bases and J 0 bases, leaving 9 bases between the germline ends. The CDR3 is 15 amino acids. The DNA for the CDR3 is TGCGCCAGCAGCTTACCTAGTGACTCCTACAATGAGCAGTTCTTC. Its protein product is CASSLPSDSYNEQFF.

The chain joins TRBV5-4 to TRBJ2-3; TRBD2 matches at 9 bases. Germline CDR1 SGHNT, CDR2 YYREEE (reference sequence). The length of the CDR3 is 18 residues. With V trimmed by 4 bases and J by 2 bases, 14 bases remained unmatched. In nucleotides, the CDR3 is TGTGCCAGCAGCCCGAAACAACTAGCGGGCCTACCCACAGATACGCAGTATTTT. Translating gives CASSPKQLAGLPTDTQYF. Filled out from reference TRBV5-4 and TRBJ2-3, the complete variable domain reads ETGVTQSPTHLIKTRGQQVTLRCSSQSGHNTVSWYQQALGQGPQFIFQYYREEENGRGNFPPRFSGLQFPNYSSELNVNALELDDSALYLCASSPKQLAGLPTDTQYFGPGTRLTVL.

This chain links TRBV21-1 with TRBJ2-5. TRBV21-1 is termed a pseudogene. The CDR3 covers 14 residues. CDR3 region: CASSTGHGQETQYF. In nucleotides, the CDR3 is TGTGCCAGCAGCACAGGACACGGTCAAGAGACCCAGTACTTC.

This chain connects TRBV9 to TRBJ2-3; maybe TRBD2 (5 bases). V lost 1 base to trimming and J lost 0 bases, with 9 bases between them. The CDR3 spans 15 residues. Germline V lookup: CDR1 SGDLS, CDR2 YYNGEE. The CDR3 nucleotides are TGTGCCAGCAGCGTACCGGGAACTAGCACAGATACGCAGTATTTT. Translated, it gives CASSVPGTSTDTQYF.

This clonotype was seen a few times. V is TRBV7-2 and J is TRBJ1-2; the match to TRBD1 covers 7 bases. This CDR3 spans 14 amino acids. Germline assignment: CDR1 SGHTA and CDR2 FQGNSA. The V gene end was trimmed by 7 bases and the J gene end by 2 bases; junction bases not matched to a gene: 7. The CDR3 here is CASTVTGTNYGYTF. CDR3 coding DNA: TGTGCCAGCACCGTGACAGGGACGAACTATGGCTACACCTTC.

The chain joins TRBV29-1 to TRBJ2-7, with D perhaps matching TRBD1 (6 bases). Trimming cost V 6 bases and J 1 base, with 10 bases left between them. CDR3 length: 12 amino acids. CDR1 and CDR2 from the germline V gene are SQVTM and ANQGSEA. CDR3 sequence: CSVPGQSYEQYF. CDR3 in DNA: TGCAGCGTGCCGGGACAATCCTACGAGCAGTACTTC.

This chain joins TRBV6-1 and TRBJ2-4, with 9 bases lining up with TRBD2. The closer fit of TRBJ2-5 to the DNA end suggests the J call may be wrong. CDR3 length: 17 amino acids. Per the germline V gene, CDR1 is MNHNS and CDR2 is SASEGT. The CDR3 nucleotides are TGTGCCAGCAGTGAAATGCGGGCTAGCGGGACTCAAGAGACCCAGTACTTC. Translated, it gives CASSEMRASGTQETQYF.

For this clonotype: A much larger clone lies one base from this, so it may be a read error. J is TRBJ1-2 and V is TRBV29-1; D perhaps matches TRBD1 (6 bases). CDR1 is SQVTM, CDR2 ANQGSEA, per germline. With 4 bases removed from V and 4 bases from J, the gap between germline ends came to 10 bases. The CDR3 length is 12 residues. CDR3 nucleotide sequence: TGCAGCGTTGGGGCCAGGGGCTATGGCTACACCTTC. Translating it yields CSVGARGYGYTF.

The table lists this clonotype with a few counts. This chain connects TRBV29-1 to TRBJ2-5; 15 nucleotides agree with TRBD2. The CDR3 has 15 residues. The J segment lost 4 bases and the V segment lost 5 bases, leaving 5 bases of the junction unmatched. Germline CDR1 and CDR2: SQVTM and ANQGSEA. The CDR3 is CSVRTGLAGGETQYF. CDR3 DNA: TGCAGCGTTCGAACGGGACTAGCGGGAGGAGAGACCCAGTACTTC.

The chain recombines TRBV20-1 with TRBJ1-2, with D perhaps matching TRBD1 (5 bases). From germline, CDR1 is DFQATT and CDR2 SNEGSKA (reference sequence). This CDR3 is 13 amino acids long. As DNA, the CDR3 is TGCAGAGGCTCTCCGGGACCGGACTATGGCTACACCTTC. It is translated as CRGSPGPDYGYTF.

This sequence joins TRBV12-3 or TRBV12-4 and TRBJ2-7; 9 positions match TRBD2. The CDR3 extends over 14 amino acids. V was clipped by 3 bases and J by 3 bases; unmatched bases: 3. CDR3 coding DNA: TGTGCCAGCAGTTTTAGCGGGAGCAACTACGAGCAGTACTTC. It encodes CASSFSGSNYEQYF.

The chain is built from TRBV10-3 and TRBJ2-2; D might be TRBD2 (7 bases). The V gene's germline CDR1 is ENHRY and CDR2 SYGVKD. V lost 6 bases and J 2 bases, leaving 16 bases between the germline ends. CDR3 size: 16 residues. CDR3 residues: CAIRPNREGNTGELFF. In DNA form, the CDR3 reads TGTGCCATCAGGCCAAACAGGGAGGGCAACACCGGGGAGCTGTTTTTT.

This clonotype was observed a few times. A read error may account for a junction end that differs from germline. Written as DNA, the CDR3 is TGTGCCAGCAGGACTAGCGGGAGCACAGATACGCAGTATTTT. This codes for CASRTSGSTDTQYF. This chain joins TRBV5-1 and TRBJ2-3, with 11 positions matching TRBD2. The CDR3 has 14 residues. Germline assignment: CDR1 SGHRS and CDR2 YFSETQ.

The rearrangement links TRBV5-6 to TRBJ2-7, with 8 bases identical to TRBD1. The CDR3 is made up of 17 amino acids. Germline V gives CDR1 SGHDT, CDR2 YYEEEE. The V gene end was trimmed by 2 bases and the J gene end by 0 bases; junction bases not matched to a gene: 10. The CDR3 DNA reads as TGTGCCAGCAGCTTAGACAGGGGCGCTTTAAGCTCCTACGAGCAGTACTTC. Translation gives CASSLDRGALSSYEQYF.

This clonotype was counted at least ten times. The chain uses TRBV12-3 or TRBV12-4 and TRBJ2-7; D call uncertain. This CDR3 contains 14 residues. Trimming cost V 6 bases and J 2 bases, with 14 bases left between them. The CDR3 DNA reads as TGTGCCAGCAGCTTATCTGGCGGAACCTACGAGCAGTACTTC. Protein: CASSLSGGTYEQYF.

This clonotype occurred a few times. The chain joins TRBV12-3 or TRBV12-4 to TRBJ2-7; D is possibly TRBD2 (5 bases). The CDR3 consists of 14 residues. V was trimmed by 3 bases and J by 0 bases, leaving 9 bases between them. In DNA form, the CDR3 reads TGTGCCAGCAGTTTCGCTCGGGGCTCCTACGAGCAGTACTTC. Translating it yields CASSFARGSYEQYF.

In its sample, this clonotype was seen a few times. This sequence joins TRBV27 and TRBJ2-6; TRBD1 aligns across 9 bases. J lost 11 bases, V lost 6 bases, and 11 bases had no gene match. CDR1 and CDR2 (germline): MNHEY, SMNVEV (reference sequence). CDR3 length: 15 residues. CDR3 in amino acids: CASRLQGAMQDVLTF. CDR3 bases: TGTGCCAGCAGGCTACAGGGGGCAATGCAGGACGTCCTGACTTTC.

This rearrangement joins TRBV6-5 to TRBJ2-1; 13 nucleotides line up with TRBD2. Germline-derived CDR1 and CDR2 are MNHEY and SVGAGI. This CDR3 contains 15 residues. Trimming cost V 1 base and J 7 bases; bases outside gene matches: 1. CDR3 region: CASSYWTSGSNEQFF. CDR3 bases: TGTGCCAGCAGTTACTGGACTAGCGGGAGTAATGAGCAGTTCTTC.

This clonotype was detected only a few times. The rearrangement uses TRBV29-1 and TRBJ2-7; 9 bases fit TRBD1. With 6 bases clipped from V and 3 bases from J, the junction kept 6 bases outside the gene matches. Germline-derived CDR1 and CDR2 are SQVTM and ANQGSEA. The CDR3 covers 13 residues. CDR3 sequence reads: CSVVGQGNYEQYF. CDR3 coding DNA: TGCAGCGTCGTAGGACAGGGGAACTACGAGCAGTACTTC.

The DNA of the CDR3 is TGCAGCGTTGTACGTACAGAGATCTATGGCTACACCTTC. Translating it yields CSVVRTEIYGYTF. The J gene is TRBJ1-2, the V gene TRBV29-1, with D unclear. Trimming took 4 bases from V and 4 from J, leaving 13 bases between them. Per the germline V gene, CDR1 is SQVTM and CDR2 is ANQGSEA. The CDR3 is made up of 13 amino acids.

The V and J genes are TRBV29-1 and TRBJ1-1; 7 nucleotides line up with TRBD1. V gave up 0 bases and J gave up 10 bases; unmatched junction bases: 14. Germline-derived CDR1 and CDR2 are SQVTM and ANQGSEA. This CDR3 is built from 15 residues. The CDR3 loop is CSVEDLTQGEAGAFF. The CDR3 DNA sequence: TGCAGCGTTGAAGATCTTACCCAGGGGGAGGCGGGAGCTTTCTTT. The complete variable domain, with remaining parts taken from reference TRBV29-1 and TRBJ1-1, reads SAVISQKPSRDICQRGTSLTIQCQVDSQVTMMFWYRQQPGQSLTLIATANQGSEATYESGFVIDKFPISRPNLTFSTLTVSNMSPEDSSIYLCSVEDLTQGEAGAFFGQGTRLTVV.

The rearrangement uses TRBV20-1 and TRBJ1-5; 7 nucleotides line up with TRBD1. The CDR3 consists of 14 residues. V lost 3 bases to trimming and J lost 1 base; unmatched junction nucleotides: 3. CDR1 DFQATT and CDR2 SNEGSKA come from the germline V gene (reference sequence). Here the CDR3 DNA reads TGCAGTGCTAGTAGGGGGCAAAGCAATCAGCCCCAGCATTTT. Protein sequence: CSASRGQSNQPQHF.

Regarding this clonotype: A much bigger clone sits one base away, suggesting this may be a read error. The CDR3 nucleotides are TGTGCCAGCAGTTACTCGCCTACTAGCGGGATCTACAATGAGCAGTACTTC. This translates into CASSYSPTSGIYNEQYF. The V gene is TRBV6-6, the J gene TRBJ2-7; 10 bases align to TRBD2. Germline V gene sequence: CDR1 MNHNY, CDR2 SVGAGI (reference sequence). This CDR3 spans 17 amino acids. J was trimmed by 7 bases and V by 0 bases; bases with no gene match: 12.